This TCR beta chain came from a study of T cell repertoires in cytomegalovirus infection. Looking at the study overall: Matching HLA type and CMV infection were both indicated by public TCR beta signatures. Notes on the study in general: Clonotypes of TCR beta that were HLA-C-restricted and CMV-specific dominated the ex vivo response. Summed public TCR beta family frequency identified CMV carriers bearing the relevant HLA.

This CDR3 has 17 amino acids. Germline V CDR1 and CDR2: SGHDN, FVKESK. V lost 4 bases to trimming and J lost 3 bases; unmatched junction nucleotides: 10. This clonotype was picked up a small number of times. The antigen remains undetermined. Using its own MiXCR run on the reads, TCRdb lists one record per CDR3 protein. The top ten clones hold roughly 2.9% of a sample with fewer than 200,000 distinct CDR3 sequences, about 21% of them seen once. This TCR came from a human donor in good health (CMV status not recorded). Some clones in this sample may be carry-over from other donors' samples. The rearrangement links TRBV14 to TRBJ2-2; 8 bases agree with TRBD1. The sample comprised PBMCs. The CDR3 nucleotides read TGTGCCAGCAGCCGCGTCAGAGGACAGGGATACACCGGGGAGCTGTTTTTT. Amino acids: CASSRVRGQGYTGELFF.